The rows below give T cell receptor beta chains drawn from one sample of a study of blood T cell repertoires in COVID-19. Generated by immunoSEQ multiplex PCR, the TCRdb table keeps only in-frame clones and is missing some. The data contain about 190,000 clones, roughly 85% of them singletons. The material sequenced was peripheral blood. The receptors were sampled from a woman in her twenties or thirties with acute or convalescent COVID-19. CDR3s include the opening cysteine and the closing phenylalanine or tryptophan. D genes are given only for firm matches. Expanded clones get a size class; other rows say once, few or many, or leave the size out.

cdr3_nt cdr3_aa j_call d_call v_call clone_size
TGTGCCACCAGCAGAGAAAGCCTTACGTCTCAGCCCCAGCATTTT CATSRESLTSQPQHF TRBJ1-5 . TRBV15 .
TGTGCCATCAGTGAGAGCAGGGTAGGGGACGAGCAGTACTTC CAISESRVGDEQYF TRBJ2-7 . TRBV10-3 .
TGTGCCAGCAGCTTGACTAGCGGGGCACATACGCAGTATTTT CASSLTSGAHTQYF TRBJ2-3 TRBD2 TRBV13 .
TGTGCCAGCAGCCGGACCCAGGGCTCCTACGAGCAGTACTTC CASSRTQGSYEQYF TRBJ2-7 . TRBV28 .
TGTGCCAGTAGTATAACTGGCACAGATACGCAGTATTTT CASSITGTDTQYF TRBJ2-3 . TRBV19 .
TGTGCCAGTAGTATTCCGGGGGGGGATCCTAACTATGGCTACACCTTC CASSIPGGDPNYGYTF TRBJ1-2 . TRBV19 once
TGTGCCAGCAGGTCCGAGCGGGGGGCAGATACGCAGTATTTT CASRSERGADTQYF TRBJ2-3 TRBD2 TRBV27 .
TGCAGCGTCACTCCCGGGAATATAGATTATGGCTACACCTTC CSVTPGNIDYGYTF TRBJ1-2 . TRBV29-1 .
TGTGCCAGCAGCCTATTAGCCGGGCGGGGCACAGATACGCAGTATTTT CASSLLAGRGTDTQYF TRBJ2-3 . TRBV7-2 .
TGTGCCAGCAGTTTGGGTGACAGGGCGGAGACCCAGTACTTC CASSLGDRAETQYF TRBJ2-5 TRBD1 TRBV27 .
TGTGCCAGCAGTCGAGGCCCCGCTGAAGCTTTCTTT CASSRGPAEAFF TRBJ1-1 . TRBV6-5 .